The 12 T cell receptor beta chains reported below all come from one sample, sequenced in a study of T cell responses to AZD1222 COVID-19 vaccine. TCRdb keeps only in-frame clones here, not all; method: immunoSEQ multiplex PCR. This table has 100,000 to 150,000 clones, 93% appearing once. Sequencing was performed on peripheral blood, taken on day 0 of AZD1222 vaccination. The receptors stem from an adult in good health.

The CDR3 here is CASSLYSGETQYF. CDR3 nucleotide sequence: TGTGCCAGCAGCTTATATTCGGGAGAGACCCAGTACTTC. V is TRBV7-3 and J is TRBJ2-5; D unclear. V gave up 2 bases and J gave up 4 bases, with 8 bases separating them. CDR1 is SGHTA and CDR2 is FQGTGA in the germline V gene. The CDR3 spans 13 residues.

The genes are TRBV28 and TRBJ1-5, with D maybe TRBD1 (5 bases). The V and J ends lost 3 bases and 1 base respectively, with 10 bases between them. CDR1 and CDR2 from the germline V gene are MDHEN and SYDVKM. The CDR3 length is 15 residues. CDR3 amino acids: CASSLAGISNQPQHF. CDR3 sequence (DNA): TGTGCCAGCAGTTTGGCAGGGATCAGCAATCAGCCCCAGCATTTT.

V gene TRBV5-4 combines with J gene TRBJ2-7; 11 bases are shared with TRBD2. V was clipped by 3 bases and J by 3 bases; unmatched bases: 2. The germline CDR1 and CDR2 sequences are SGHNT and YYREEE (reference sequence). The CDR3 spans 14 residues. This CDR3 reads CASSWTSGFYEQYF. DNA of the CDR3: TGTGCCAGCAGCTGGACTAGCGGGTTCTACGAGCAGTACTTC.

This chain uses TRBV4-1 with TRBJ1-6, with D tentatively TRBD1 (6 bases). CDR1 and CDR2 (germline): MGHRA, YSYEKL. Deletions cut 1 base from V and 7 bases from J, with 11 bases between. The CDR3 is made up of 15 amino acids. CDR3 in DNA: TGCGCCAGCAGCCAAGCGGGGGCGAGCAATTCACCCCTCCACTTT. The encoded protein is CASSQAGASNSPLHF.

This chain joins TRBV13 and TRBJ1-2; 8 nucleotides agree with TRBD1. Trimming at V came to 5 bases and at J to 7 bases, leaving 12 bases not matched to a gene. This CDR3 spans 15 amino acids. Germline CDR1 reads PRHDT; CDR2 reads FYEKMQ (reference sequence). The CDR3 spells CASSLRTGRLLGYTF. CDR3 bases: TGTGCCAGCAGCCTGCGGACAGGGCGGCTTCTTGGCTACACCTTC. Full variable domain (rest looked up from reference TRBV13 and TRBJ1-2): AAGVIQSPRHLIKEKRETATLKCYPIPRHDTVYWYQQGPGQDPQFLISFYEKMQSDKGSIPDRFSAQQFSDYHSELNMSSLELGDSALYFCASSLRTGRLLGYTFGSGTRLTVV.

This sequence joins TRBV14 and TRBJ2-7, with D perhaps being TRBD1 or TRBD2 (6 bases each). The CDR3 totals 16 residues. Germline loops: CDR1 SGHDN, CDR2 FVKESK. The germline V and J ends were trimmed by 4 bases and 0 bases, with 16 bases remaining between them. CDR3 residues: CASSPLGGATSYEQYF. DNA for the CDR3: TGTGCCAGCAGCCCCTTGGGGGGCGCAACCTCCTACGAGCAGTACTTC. The variable domain in full, completed from reference TRBV14 and TRBJ2-7, reads EAGVTQFPSHSVIEKGQTVTLRCDPISGHDNLYWYRRVMGKEIKFLLHFVKESKQDESGMPNNRFLAERTGGTYSTLKVQPAELEDSGVYFCASSPLGGATSYEQYFGPGTRLTVT.

The chain links TRBV19 to TRBJ1-2; perhaps TRBD1 as D (6 bases). The CDR3 runs to 15 residues. V gave up 1 base and J gave up 3 bases, with 12 bases separating them. CDR1 is LNHDA, CDR2 SQIVND, per germline (reference sequence). CDR3 protein: CASSIATGTDYGYTF. The CDR3 DNA follows: TGTGCCAGTAGTATAGCCACAGGGACGGACTATGGCTACACCTTC. Complete variable domain (other parts from reference TRBV19 and TRBJ1-2): DGGITQSPKYLFRKEGQNVTLSCEQNLNHDAMYWYRQDPGQGLRLIYYSQIVNDFQKGDIAEGYSVSREKKESFPLTVTSAQKNPTAFYLCASSIATGTDYGYTFGSGTRLTVV.

The rearrangement links TRBV6-5 to TRBJ1-1; D not resolved. The germline V gene has CDR1 MNHEY and CDR2 SVGAGI. V was shortened by 4 bases and J by 0 bases, with 9 bases between the two germline ends. CDR3 length: 14 residues. The DNA for the CDR3 is TGTGCCAGCAGTTTGAGGACGGTGAACACTGAAGCTTTCTTT. Protein product: CASSLRTVNTEAFF.

The rearrangement links TRBV9 to TRBJ2-2; D uncertain. V dropped 4 bases and J dropped 10 bases, with 8 bases sitting between them. This CDR3 has 11 residues. Germline V lookup: CDR1 SGDLS, CDR2 YYNGEE. Written as DNA, the CDR3 is TGTGCCAGCAGCCCTGGGAAGGAGCTGTTTTTT. This translates into CASSPGKELFF.

This chain joins TRBV2 and TRBJ1-2, with TRBD1 matching over 10 bases. J gave up 4 bases and V 4 bases, and 6 bases lay outside the gene matches. The CDR3 is 15 amino acids. Germline values: CDR1 SNHLY, CDR2 FYNNEI. In DNA, the CDR3 is TGTGCCAGCAGTGCGGGGACAGGGGCCCTCTATGGCTACACCTTC. As protein: CASSAGTGALYGYTF.

The chain links TRBV27 to TRBJ2-7, with 7 bases matching TRBD1. The J segment lost 1 base and the V segment lost 4 bases, leaving 1 base of the junction unmatched. This CDR3 has 13 amino acids. The germline CDR1 and CDR2 sequences are MNHEY and SMNVEV (reference sequence). This CDR3 reads CASSWDRSYEQYF. DNA for the CDR3: TGTGCCAGCAGTTGGGACAGATCCTACGAGCAGTACTTC.

This chain connects TRBV28 to TRBJ1-5, with D unclear. The germline V and J ends were trimmed by 4 bases and 4 bases, with 14 bases remaining between them. The CDR3 has 15 residues. In germline, CDR1 is MDHEN, CDR2 SYDVKM. The CDR3 region is CASSSPSVRNQPQHF. The CDR3 coding sequence is TGTGCCAGCAGTTCACCTAGTGTAAGGAATCAGCCCCAGCATTTT.